A single sample gave rise to the 14 T cell receptor beta chains below, sequenced in a study of T cells in women clearing cervical HPV infection. Sequenced by immunoSEQ multiplex PCR; TCRdb stores in-frame clones only, minus some. The sample yields roughly 22,000 clones, of which the top ten take up 9% to 15%. Sequencing was carried out using blood buffy coat. The receptors derive from a woman aged 18 to 69 with a cervical HPV16 infection that either progressed to CIN3+ or cleared (not recorded which).

Remarks on this clone: Its ends do not fully match the called genes, so a read error is possible. Read coverage stops 3 residues before the CDR3 terminus; the germline J gene supplies the remainder. This chain connects TRBV4-2 to TRBJ1-5, with unresolved D. This CDR3 contains 14 residues. Germline CDR1 reads LGHNA; CDR2 reads YNFKEQ. The CDR3 DNA, read in part, is TGCGCCAGCAGCCAAGATCGAACTCCGGGGCCC. Protein: CASSQDRTPGP. The entire CDR3 is CASSQDRTPGPQHF.

As for this clone: The read finishes 3 residues shy of the CDR3 end, and the germline J gene is used to complete it. The chain combines TRBV20-1 with TRBJ1-3; D not resolved. In germline, CDR1 is DFQATT, CDR2 SNEGSKA (reference sequence). The V end lost 0 bases, the J end lost 1 base, and 10 bases lay between the germline ends. The CDR3 is 15 residues long. Incomplete CDR3 DNA: TGCAGTGCTAGAGACCCAGGAGGGTCTGGAAACACC. Its protein product is CSARDPGGSGNT. The complete CDR3 sequence is CSARDPGGSGNTIYF.

About this clone: Sequencing ends 3 residues short of the CDR3 end; the germline J gene provides the rest. The chain employs TRBV6-2 or TRBV6-3 and TRBJ2-7, with TRBD1 identical over 10 bases. The CDR3 has 15 amino acids. The V gene end was trimmed by 5 bases and the J gene end by 2 bases; junction bases not matched to a gene: 6. CDR1 and CDR2 from the germline V gene are MNHEY and SVGEGT. CDR3 sequence reads: CASSRRGQGAYEQYF. Incomplete CDR3 DNA: TGTGCCAGCAGTCGACGAGGACAGGGGGCCTACGAG.

Turning to this clone: The observed sequence ends 3 residues before the CDR3 terminus, with the missing tail filled in from the germline J gene. The chain is built from TRBV20-1 and TRBJ2-5; 7 nucleotides line up with TRBD2. In germline, CDR1 is DFQATT, CDR2 SNEGSKA (reference sequence). This CDR3 contains 16 residues. V was pared by 2 bases and J by 3 bases, with 12 bases of the junction left unmatched. The CDR3 DNA, read in part, is TGCAGTGCTAGACCCTTTAGTGGCGGGAGAAAAGAGACC. Translated, it gives CSARPFSGGRKET. The CDR3 reads in full as CSARPFSGGRKETQYF.

Details on this clone: The read ends 3 residues before the CDR3 terminus; that terminus is restored from the germline J gene. V and J are TRBV5-4 and TRBJ2-2; 8 bases map to TRBD1. The CDR3 loop spans 15 amino acids. Germline CDR1 and CDR2: SGHNT and YYREEE (reference sequence). The CDR3: CASSLGTGGDEKLFF. CDR3 DNA (partial): TGTGCCAGCAGCTTGGGAACAGGGGGAGATGAAAAG. The entire variable domain, with the rest obtained from reference TRBV5-4 and TRBJ2-2, is as follows: ETGVTQSPTHLIKTRGQQVTLRCSSQSGHNTVSWYQQALGQGPQFIFQYYREEENGRGNFPPRFSGLQFPNYSSELNVNALELDDSALYLCASSLGTGGDEKLFFGEGSRLTVL.

On this clone: From the germline J gene comes the end of the CDR3, since the read stops 3 residues before it. V is TRBV5-1 and J is TRBJ1-1; D uncertain. Per the germline V gene, CDR1 is SGHRS and CDR2 is YFSETQ. Trimming shortened V by 5 bases and J by 5 bases, and 19 bases separated the two germline ends. This CDR3 comprises 15 residues. The CDR3 here is CASRKESQSGTEAFF. The covered CDR3 bases are TGCGCCAGCAGGAAGGAGTCGCAGTCCGGGACTGAA.

A remark on this clone: The read finishes 3 residues shy of the CDR3 end, and the germline J gene is used to complete it. This chain connects TRBV19 to TRBJ2-5, with 8 bases identical to TRBD1. V trimming: 2 bases; J trimming: 4 bases; junction bases outside the gene matches: 6. CDR1 is LNHDA and CDR2 is SQIVND in the germline V gene (reference sequence). The CDR3 is made up of 15 amino acids. The CDR3 is CASSIQGQAGETQYF. CDR3 DNA, as far as it was read: TGTGCCAGTAGTATACAGGGACAGGCCGGAGAGACC.

In the case of this clone: The read comes to an end 3 residues before the CDR3 does, leaving the germline J gene to fill in the end. The gene calls are TRBV3-1 (or the pseudogene TRBV3-2) and TRBJ2-1, with 11 nucleotides matching TRBD2. In germline, CDR1 is LGHDT, CDR2 YNNKEL (reference sequence). The CDR3 is 18 residues long. J was trimmed by 2 bases and V by 2 bases; bases with no gene match: 8. The sequenced CDR3 bases are TGTGCCAGCAGCCAAATTTTGGGACTAGCGGCAACCTACAATGAG. Translated, it gives CASSQILGLAATYNE. The complete CDR3 protein is CASSQILGLAATYNEQFF.

Points on this clone: The DNA ends 3 residues before the CDR3 does, and the rest of the CDR3 is filled in from the germline J gene. The chain has TRBV30 and TRBJ1-2; D uncertain. Germline lookup yields CDR1 GTSNPN and CDR2 SVGIG (reference sequence). The CDR3 loop spans 12 amino acids. Partial CDR3 DNA: TGTGCCTGGAGTGTCAGCACAGATACC. Protein: CAWSVSTDT. From start to end, the CDR3 is CAWSVSTDTYTF.

As concerns this clone: Read data end 3 residues before the CDR3 end; the end is taken from the germline J gene. This chain connects TRBV20-1 to TRBJ2-4; TRBD2 matches 8 bases. There are 15 residues in the CDR3. Germline V CDR1 and CDR2: DFQATT, SNEGSKA (reference sequence). CDR3 DNA (partial): TGCAGTGCTAGAAACCCCAAGCGGGAGTGGGAGACT. It specifies CSARNPKREWET. The CDR3 as a whole reads CSARNPKREWETQYF.

As concerns this clone: From the germline J gene comes the end of the CDR3, since the read stops 3 residues before it. The genes are TRBV19 and TRBJ1-5, with 9 bases aligning to TRBD1. Germline CDR1 reads LNHDA; CDR2 reads SQIVND (reference sequence). With V trimmed by 9 bases and J by 0 bases, 9 bases remained unmatched. The CDR3 sequence is 16 residues long. The CDR3 bases that were read are TGTGCCAGCGGGGGACAGGGAGGAAATAGCAATCAGCCC. It is translated as CASGGQGGNSNQP. The whole CDR3 protein reads CASGGQGGNSNQPQHF.

CDR3 bases read: TGTGCCACCAGTGATTCCCAAGGGGGCATGGAGACC. Protein: CATSDSQGGMET. The entire CDR3 sequence reads CATSDSQGGMETQYF. The chain employs TRBV24-1 and TRBJ2-5; 7 bases map to TRBD1. The sequence runs out 3 residues before the end of the CDR3; the remainder is reconstructed from the germline J gene. The CDR3 sequence is 15 residues long. Germline loops: CDR1 KGHDR, CDR2 SFDVKD. J was trimmed by 5 bases and V by 2 bases; bases with no gene match: 7.

A note on this clone: With the read ending 3 residues before the CDR3 end, the germline J gene is used to fill in that end. The chain recombines TRBV28 with TRBJ2-7; 10 nucleotides align to TRBD1. V was pared by 8 bases and J by 1 base, with 8 bases of the junction left unmatched. Germline loops: CDR1 MDHEN, CDR2 SYDVKM. The CDR3 is 15 amino acids. The sequenced part of the CDR3 DNA is TGTGCCAGCCGCCGGGACAGGGGTTTTTCCTACGAG. Translation gives CASRRDRGFSYE. The full-length CDR3 reads as CASRRDRGFSYEQYF.

A word on this clone: The read stops 3 residues short of the end of the CDR3; the missing end is completed from the germline J gene. The genes are TRBV19 and TRBJ2-3; D possibly corresponds to TRBD2 (7 bases). CDR3 length: 15 residues. Germline loops: CDR1 LNHDA, CDR2 SQIVND (reference sequence). CDR3 DNA (partial): TGTGCCACCCATCGGGGGGACACAGGCAATCAGCCG. Protein: CATHRGDTGNQP. The full CDR3 reads CATHRGDTGNQPQYF.